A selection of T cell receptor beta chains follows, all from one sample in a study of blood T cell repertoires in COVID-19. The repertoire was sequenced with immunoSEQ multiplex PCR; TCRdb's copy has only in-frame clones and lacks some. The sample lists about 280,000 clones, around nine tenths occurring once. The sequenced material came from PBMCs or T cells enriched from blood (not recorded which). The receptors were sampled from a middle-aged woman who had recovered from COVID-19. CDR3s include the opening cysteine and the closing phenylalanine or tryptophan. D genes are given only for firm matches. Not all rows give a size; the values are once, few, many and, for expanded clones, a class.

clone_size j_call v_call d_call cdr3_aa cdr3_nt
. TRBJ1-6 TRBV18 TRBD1 CASSPGTGDSPLHF TGTGCCAGCTCACCTGGGACAGGGGACTCACCCCTCCACTTT
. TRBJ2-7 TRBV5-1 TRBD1 CASSLGQGENEQYF TGCGCCAGCAGCTTGGGACAGGGAGAGAACGAGCAGTACTTC
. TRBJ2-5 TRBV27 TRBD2 CASWPAGAGETQYF TGTGCCAGCTGGCCGGCGGGAGCAGGAGAGACCCAGTACTTC
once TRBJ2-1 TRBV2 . CASSVYNEQFF TGTGCCAGCAGTGTATACAATGAGCAGTTCTTC
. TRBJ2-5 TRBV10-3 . CAISGGGQETQYF TGTGCCATCAGTGGTGGCGGTCAAGAGACCCAGTACTTC
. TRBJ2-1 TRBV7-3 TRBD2 CASSLTSQLAGGHEQFF TGTGCCAGCAGCTTAACGTCCCAACTAGCGGGAGGGCATGAGCAGTTCTTC
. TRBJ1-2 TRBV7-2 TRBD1 CASSYLTGGSGYTF TGTGCCAGCAGCTACCTGACAGGGGGTAGTGGCTACACCTTC
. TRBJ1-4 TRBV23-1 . CASSRRVLFGKLFF TGCGCCAGCAGCCGCAGGGTCCTCTTTGGAAAACTGTTTTTT
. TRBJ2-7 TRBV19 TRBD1 CASCDTRGLEQYF TGTGCCAGTTGTGATACAAGGGGGCTCGAGCAGTACTTC
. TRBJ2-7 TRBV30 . CAWSVRGAAYEQYF TGTGCCTGGAGTGTACGGGGGGCCGCCTACGAGCAGTACTTC
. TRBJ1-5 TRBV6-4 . CASRETAYSNQPQHF TGTGCCAGCAGAGAGACAGCGTATAGCAATCAGCCCCAGCATTTT
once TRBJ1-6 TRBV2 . CASRGDNSPLHF TGTGCCAGCAGAGGGGATAATTCACCCCTCCACTTT
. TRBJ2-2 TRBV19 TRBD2 CASSRLAGVDTGELFF TGTGCCAGTAGCAGACTAGCGGGAGTTGACACCGGGGAGCTGTTTTTT
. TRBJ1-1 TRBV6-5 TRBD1 CASRRQGAPYTEAFF TGTGCCAGCAGACGACAGGGGGCCCCTTATACTGAAGCTTTCTTT
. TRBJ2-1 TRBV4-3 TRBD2 CASSQKTRLAGLAEQFF TGCGCCAGCAGCCAAAAAACCCGGCTAGCGGGATTGGCTGAGCAGTTCTTC
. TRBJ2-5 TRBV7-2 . CASSSRPTSRETQYF TGTGCCAGCAGCTCCAGACCGACGAGCAGGGAGACCCAGTACTTC
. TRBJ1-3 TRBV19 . CASSRDIRNTIYF TGTGCCAGTAGTCGAGACATCAGAAACACCATATATTTT
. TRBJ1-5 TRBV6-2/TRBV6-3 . CASSYSTEDSGYNQPQHF TGTGCCAGCAGTTACTCGACGGAGGACAGTGGATACAATCAGCCCCAGCATTTT
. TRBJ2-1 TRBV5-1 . CASSLGTYNEQFF TGCGCCAGCAGCTTGGGGACATACAATGAGCAGTTCTTC
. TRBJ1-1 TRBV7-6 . CASSLAQGLNTEAFF TGTGCCAGCAGCTTAGCGCAGGGGTTGAACACTGAAGCTTTCTTT
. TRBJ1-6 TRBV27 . CASSSYRDSPLHF TGTGCCAGCAGTTCCTACAGAGATTCACCCCTCCACTTT
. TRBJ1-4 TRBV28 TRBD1 CASRTGGEEKLFF TGTGCCAGCCGGACAGGAGGAGAAGAAAAACTGTTTTTT
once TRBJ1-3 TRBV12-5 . CASGISGGGNTIYF TGTGCTAGTGGCATCTCGGGCGGGGGAAACACCATATATTTT
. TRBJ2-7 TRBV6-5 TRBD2 CASSPGTSAYEQYF TGTGCCAGCAGCCCCGGGACTAGCGCCTACGAGCAGTACTTC
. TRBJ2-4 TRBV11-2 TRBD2 CASSSYGGEAKNIQYF TGTGCCAGCAGCTCCTATGGGGGGGAAGCCAAAAACATTCAGTACTTC
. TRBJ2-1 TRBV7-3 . CASSLHSLGDNEQFF TGTGCCAGCAGCTTACACAGTCTGGGCGACAATGAGCAGTTCTTC
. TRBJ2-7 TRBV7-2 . CASSLAARNYEQYF TGTGCCAGCAGCTTAGCGGCACGTAACTACGAGCAGTACTTC
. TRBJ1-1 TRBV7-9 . CASSSGVRTEAFF TGTGCCAGCAGCTCCGGGGTGCGCACTGAAGCTTTCTTT
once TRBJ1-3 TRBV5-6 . CASSLPQGSGTIYF TGTGCCAGCAGCCTGCCACAGGGTTCGGGCACCATATATTTT
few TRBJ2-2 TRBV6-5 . CASREPTGELFF TGTGCCAGCAGGGAGCCCACCGGGGAGCTGTTTTTT
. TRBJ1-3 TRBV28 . CASSYLLGDTGNTIYF TGTGCCAGCAGTTATTTACTAGGGGACACTGGAAACACCATATATTTT
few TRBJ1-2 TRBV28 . CASSPRQNTNYGYTF TGTGCCAGCAGTCCCCGACAGAATACTAACTATGGCTACACCTTC
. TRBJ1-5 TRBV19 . CASSISLVWGGRNQPQHF TGTGCCAGTAGTATAAGTCTCGTATGGGGGGGCAGGAATCAGCCCCAGCATTTT
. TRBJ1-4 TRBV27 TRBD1 CASRQTGTANEKLFF TGTGCCAGCAGACAGACAGGGACAGCTAATGAAAAACTGTTTTTT
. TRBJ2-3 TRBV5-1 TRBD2 CASSLDSGRADTQYF TGCGCCAGCAGCTTGGATAGCGGGAGAGCAGATACGCAGTATTTT
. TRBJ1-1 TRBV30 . CAWGAGEAFF TGTGCCTGGGGAGCAGGGGAAGCTTTCTTT
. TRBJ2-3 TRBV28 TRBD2 CASSIPGTSSRDTQYF TGTGCCAGCAGTATCCCCGGGACTAGCAGCCGAGATACGCAGTATTTT
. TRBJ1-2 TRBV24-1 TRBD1 CATSDQSGGNYGYTF TGTGCCACCAGTGATCAGTCAGGGGGCAACTATGGCTACACCTTC
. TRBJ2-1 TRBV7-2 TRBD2 CASSLGLAGLRNEQFF TGTGCCAGCAGCTTAGGACTAGCGGGACTGAGGAATGAGCAGTTCTTC
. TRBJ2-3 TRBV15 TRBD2 CATSRVSASGYTDTQYF TGTGCCACCAGCAGAGTTTCTGCTAGCGGTTACACAGATACGCAGTATTTT
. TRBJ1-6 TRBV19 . CASRLGQTNSPLHF TGTGCCAGTAGACTGGGGCAGACAAATTCACCCCTCCACTTT
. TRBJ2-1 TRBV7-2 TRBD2 CASSAPSLAGGKFF TGTGCCAGCAGCGCCCCGTCCCTAGCGGGAGGGAAGTTCTTC
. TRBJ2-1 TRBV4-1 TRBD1 CASSGQGGYNEQFF TGCGCCAGCAGCGGACAGGGGGGCTACAATGAGCAGTTCTTC
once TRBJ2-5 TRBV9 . CASSAGGLETQYF TGTGCCAGCAGCGCCGGGGGTCTCGAGACCCAGTACTTC
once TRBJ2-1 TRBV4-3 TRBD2 CASSQEETSGYYNEQFF TGCGCCAGCAGCCAAGAGGAAACTAGCGGGTACTACAATGAGCAGTTCTTC
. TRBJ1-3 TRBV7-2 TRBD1 CASSSNPLRDRERNTIYF TGTGCCAGCAGCTCAAATCCACTCCGGGACAGGGAGAGGAACACCATATATTTT
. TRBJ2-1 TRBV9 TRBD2 CASSVTQLAGAYNEQFF TGTGCCAGCAGCGTGACACAACTAGCGGGTGCCTACAATGAGCAGTTCTTC
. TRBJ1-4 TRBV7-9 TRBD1 CASSSDRGLSLNEKLFF TGTGCCAGCAGCTCGGATAGGGGGCTCTCCCTAAATGAAAAACTGTTTTTT
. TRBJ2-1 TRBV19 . CASSISLNPSYNEQFF TGTGCCAGTAGTATATCACTAAACCCTTCCTACAATGAGCAGTTCTTC
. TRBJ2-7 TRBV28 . CASSTTNTDSYYEQYF TGTGCCAGCAGCACAACGAACACGGACAGTTACTACGAGCAGTACTTC
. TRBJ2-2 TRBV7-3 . CASSPRANTGELFF TGTGCCAGCAGCCCGCGGGCAAACACCGGGGAGCTGTTTTTT
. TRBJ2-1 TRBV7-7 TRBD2 CASSLGGTSAANEQFF TGTGCTAGCAGCTTAGGCGGGACTAGCGCCGCCAATGAGCAGTTCTTC